The 8 T cell receptor beta chains presented below share a single source sample, sequenced in a study of molecular identifiers for immune sequencing clone quantification (dated by TCRdb to 2016 to 2018). The library was made by PCR. The run used a NextSeq 500. TCRdb passed the public sequencing reads through fastp at Q25 and MiXCR, retaining productive beta sequences. Merged by CDR3 protein, the rows form single entries marked with the most common genes and DNA. This sample is represented by nearly 650,000 distinct CDR3 sequences; roughly 23% of them were singletons. The ten most abundant clones make up 0.75% to 0.8% of the sample. The material sequenced was naive CD8+ T cells from blood, with Jurkat cell RNA spiked in. Reading the label with the study, this specimen's cell subset or site is: FACS-sorted CD8+CD4-CCR7+CD45RA+ naive T cells. The receptors originated from a human donor in good health. Some libraries in this study had Jurkat cell RNA spiked in.

On this clonotype: A clone one base away is much larger, so this may be a read error. This chain joins TRBV14 and TRBJ2-7; D remains ambiguous. The ends were cut back, 6 bases at V and 5 bases at J, with 20 bases in the middle. This CDR3 is built from 15 residues. Germline lookup yields CDR1 SGHDN and CDR2 FVKESK. The CDR3: CASSPKGNEVHEQYF. CDR3 nucleotides: TGTGCCAGCAGTCCAAAGGGTAACGAGGTCCACGAGCAGTACTTC.

This clonotype has just a few counts. This chain uses TRBV14 with TRBJ2-1, with 7 bases matching TRBD1. Unmatched junction bases numbered 5, after V lost 4 bases and J lost 2 bases. Germline CDR1 is SGHDN and CDR2 is FVKESK. The CDR3 consists of 15 residues. CDR3 sequence (DNA): TGTGCCAGCAGCCTTACAGGGGACCCCTACAATGAGCAGTTCTTC. Protein product: CASSLTGDPYNEQFF.

This clonotype was counted a few times. The V gene is TRBV7-8, the J gene TRBJ2-1, with D uncertain. The CDR3 loop spans 16 amino acids. Germline V gene lookup returns CDR1 SGHVS and CDR2 FQNEAQ. V lost 5 bases and J lost 2, with 16 bases in between. The CDR3 bases are TGTGCCAGCAGCCCGAGTCGGATCGGTACCTACAATGAGCAGTTCTTC. It codes for CASSPSRIGTYNEQFF. Complete variable domain (other parts from reference TRBV7-8 and TRBJ2-1): GAGVSQSPRYKVAKRGQDVALRCDPISGHVSLFWYQQALGQGPEFLTYFQNEAQLDKSGLPSDRFFAERPEGSVSTLKIQRTQQEDSAVYLCASSPSRIGTYNEQFFGPGTRLTVL.

In this sample, this clonotype turned up a few times. The V call is TRBV12-3 or TRBV12-4, the J call TRBJ1-4; TRBD1 matches at 8 bases. After removal of 6 bases from V and 5 bases from J, the junction contained 8 bases not matched to a gene. The CDR3 length is 15 residues. CDR3 amino acids: CASSFYRGRNEKLFF. As DNA, the CDR3 is TGTGCCAGCAGCTTCTACAGGGGGAGAAATGAAAAACTGTTTTTT.

This clonotype was observed many times. At one end, the junction sequence differs from germline, possibly due to a read error. V is TRBV29-1 and J is TRBJ1-2; TRBD1 matches 9 bases. The CDR3 has 13 amino acids. Germline V CDR1 and CDR2: SQVTM, ANQGSEA. This CDR3 is CSVMGQGKEGVAF. The CDR3 DNA follows: TGCAGCGTTATGGGACAGGGAAAGGAGGGAGTCGCCTTC.

About this clonotype itself: This may arise from a read error, as a much more abundant clone is one base away. The rearrangement uses TRBV5-4 and TRBJ2-7, with 7 bases matching TRBD2. The CDR3 runs to 15 residues. CDR1 SGHNT and CDR2 YYREEE come from the germline V gene (reference sequence). CDR3 sequence (DNA): TGTGCCAGCAGCGGAGGAGCTAGCGGTCCGGACGAGCTGTACTTC. Protein product: CASSGGASGPDELYF.

The V gene is TRBV5-8, the J gene TRBJ2-5; no reliable D call. Germline V lookup: CDR1 SGHTS, CDR2 YDEGEE. V was clipped by 2 bases and J by 0 bases, with 8 bases between them. The CDR3 covers 14 residues. This chain's CDR3 is CASSFRQHQETQYF. The CDR3 nucleotides read TGTGCCAGCAGCTTTCGGCAGCACCAAGAGACCCAGTACTTC.

The rearrangement uses TRBV20-1 and TRBJ2-3; 8 positions match TRBD2. Germline CDR1 and CDR2: DFQATT and SNEGSKA (reference sequence). Trimming took 3 bases from V and 4 from J; bases not matched to a gene: 15. The CDR3 runs to 17 residues. The CDR3 sequence is CSASLGGGYGAADTQYF. The CDR3 DNA is TGCAGTGCTAGCCTAGGCGGGGGGTACGGGGCGGCAGATACGCAGTATTTT.